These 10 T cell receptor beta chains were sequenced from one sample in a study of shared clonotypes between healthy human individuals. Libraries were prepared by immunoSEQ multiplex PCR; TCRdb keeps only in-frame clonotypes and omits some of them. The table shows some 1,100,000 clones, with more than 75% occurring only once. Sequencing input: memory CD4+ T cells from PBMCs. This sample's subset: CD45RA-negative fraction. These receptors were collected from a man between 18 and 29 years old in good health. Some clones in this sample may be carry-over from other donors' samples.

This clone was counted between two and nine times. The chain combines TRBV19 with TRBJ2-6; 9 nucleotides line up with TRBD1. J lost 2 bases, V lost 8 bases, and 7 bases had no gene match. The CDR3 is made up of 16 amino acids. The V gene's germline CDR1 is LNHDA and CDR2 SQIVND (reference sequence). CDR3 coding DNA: TGTGCCAGTGCGGGACAGGGAATAACTGGGGCCAACGTCCTGACTTTC. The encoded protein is CASAGQGITGANVLTF.

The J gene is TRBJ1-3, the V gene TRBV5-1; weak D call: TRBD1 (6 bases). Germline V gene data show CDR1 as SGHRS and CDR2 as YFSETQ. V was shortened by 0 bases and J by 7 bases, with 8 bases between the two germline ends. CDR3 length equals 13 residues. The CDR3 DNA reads TGCGCCAGCAGCTTGGGGACAGACAACACCATATATTTT. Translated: CASSLGTDNTIYF.

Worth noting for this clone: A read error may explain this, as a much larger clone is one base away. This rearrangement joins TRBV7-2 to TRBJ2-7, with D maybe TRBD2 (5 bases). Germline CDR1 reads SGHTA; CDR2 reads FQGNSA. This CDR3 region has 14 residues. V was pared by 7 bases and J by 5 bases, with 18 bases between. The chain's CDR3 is CASTETGVADEQYF. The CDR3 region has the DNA TGTGCCAGCACCGAGACCGGGGTGGCGGACGAGCAGTACTTC.

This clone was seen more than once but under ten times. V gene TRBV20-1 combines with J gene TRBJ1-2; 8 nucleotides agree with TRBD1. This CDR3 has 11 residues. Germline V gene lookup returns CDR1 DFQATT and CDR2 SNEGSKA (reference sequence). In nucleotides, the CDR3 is TGCACCCCGGATCAGGGGGCCGGCTACACCTTC. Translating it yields CTPDQGAGYTF.

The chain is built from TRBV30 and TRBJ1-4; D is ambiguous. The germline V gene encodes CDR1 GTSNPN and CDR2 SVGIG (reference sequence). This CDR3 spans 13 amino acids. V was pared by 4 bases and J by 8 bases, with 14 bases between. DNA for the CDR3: TGTGCCTGGACTAACGGGCGGGCAGAAAAACTGTTTTTT. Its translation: CAWTNGRAEKLFF.

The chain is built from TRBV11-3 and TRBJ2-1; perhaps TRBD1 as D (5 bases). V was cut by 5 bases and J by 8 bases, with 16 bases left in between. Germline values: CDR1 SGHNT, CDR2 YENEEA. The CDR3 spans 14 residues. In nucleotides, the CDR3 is TGTGCCAGCAGCAAAACGTCACAGGACGATGAGCAGTTCTTC. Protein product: CASSKTSQDDEQFF.

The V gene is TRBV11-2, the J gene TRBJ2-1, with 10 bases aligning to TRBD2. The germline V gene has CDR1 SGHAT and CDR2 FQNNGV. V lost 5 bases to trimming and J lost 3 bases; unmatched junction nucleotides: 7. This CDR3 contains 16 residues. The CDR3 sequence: CASSGTAGGGYNEQFF. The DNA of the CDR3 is TGTGCCAGCAGCGGAACAGCGGGAGGGGGCTACAATGAGCAGTTCTTC.

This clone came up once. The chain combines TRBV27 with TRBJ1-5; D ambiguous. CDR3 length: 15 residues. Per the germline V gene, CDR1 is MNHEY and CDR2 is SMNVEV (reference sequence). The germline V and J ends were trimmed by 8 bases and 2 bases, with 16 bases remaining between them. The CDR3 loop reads CASREVARGNQPQHF. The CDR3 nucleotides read TGTGCCAGCCGCGAGGTAGCAAGGGGCAATCAGCCCCAGCATTTT.

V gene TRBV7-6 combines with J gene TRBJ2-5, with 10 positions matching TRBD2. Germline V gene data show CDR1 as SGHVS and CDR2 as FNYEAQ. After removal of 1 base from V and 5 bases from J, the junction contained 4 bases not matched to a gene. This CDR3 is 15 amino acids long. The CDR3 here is CASSLGPAGGETQYF. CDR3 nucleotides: TGTGCCAGCAGCTTAGGTCCAGCGGGAGGGGAGACCCAGTACTTC. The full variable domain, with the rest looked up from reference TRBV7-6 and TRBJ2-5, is GAGVSQSPRYKVTKRGQDVALRCDPISGHVSLYWYRQALGQGPEFLTYFNYEAQQDKSGLPNDRFSAERPEGSISTLTIQRTEQRDSAMYRCASSLGPAGGETQYFGPGTRLLVL.

The CDR3 protein is CASGIEGSYEQYF. CDR3 in DNA: TGTGCCAGCGGTATTGAAGGGTCCTACGAGCAGTACTTC. The rearrangement joins TRBV7-3 to TRBJ2-7; D gene uncertain. Germline CDR1 reads SGHTA; CDR2 reads FQGTGA. Between the trimmed V and J ends, which lost 8 bases and 1 base, there was a span of 12 bases. The CDR3 is 13 residues long. Full variable domain (rest looked up from reference TRBV7-3 and TRBJ2-7): GAGVSQTPSNKVTEKGKYVELRCDPISGHTALYWYRQSLGQGPEFLIYFQGTGAADDSGLPNDRFFAVRPEGSVSTLKIQRTERGDSAVYLCASGIEGSYEQYFGPGTRLTVT.